The 24 T cell receptor beta chains given below trace back to one sample, sequenced in a study of blood T cell repertoires in COVID-19. Assay: immunoSEQ multiplex PCR; the TCRdb copy retains only in-frame clones and omits some. Counted here are about 270,000 clones, 70% to 90% occurring once; the ten biggest clones make up about 4%. Sequencing input: peripheral blood. The receptors were gathered from a woman aged 50 to 65 with active or convalescent COVID-19.

This rearrangement joins TRBV5-1 to TRBJ2-5; the match to TRBD2 covers 11 bases. CDR3 length: 17 amino acids. Trimming removed 5 bases from V and 0 bases from J; junction bases left unmatched: 9. Germline assignment: CDR1 SGHRS and CDR2 YFSETQ. The CDR3: CASSEGSGRAHQETQYF. CDR3 in DNA: TGCGCCAGCAGTGAGGGTAGCGGGAGGGCGCACCAAGAGACCCAGTACTTC.

The chain is built from TRBV30 and TRBJ2-3, with 8 bases matching TRBD2. J was trimmed by 1 base and V by 0 bases; bases with no gene match: 3. This CDR3 region has 15 residues. CDR1 is GTSNPN, CDR2 SVGIG, per germline (reference sequence). CDR3: CAWSVGSGGTDTQYF. DNA for the CDR3: TGTGCCTGGAGTGTTGGTAGCGGGGGCACAGATACGCAGTATTTT.

The rearrangement uses TRBV19 and TRBJ2-1; TRBD2 aligns across 7 bases. The V segment lost 3 bases and the J segment 10 bases; nucleotides outside the gene matches: 15. This CDR3 is built from 16 residues. In germline, CDR1 is LNHDA, CDR2 SQIVND (reference sequence). This CDR3 reads CASSIPPTGGIEEQFF. As DNA, the CDR3 is TGTGCCAGTAGTATTCCCCCCACGGGAGGTATAGAAGAGCAGTTCTTC.

The gene calls are TRBV2 and TRBJ2-7; D is perhaps TRBD1 (5 bases). Germline CDR1 and CDR2: SNHLY and FYNNEI. V was trimmed by 4 bases and J by 5 bases, leaving 9 bases between them. The CDR3 spans 12 residues. The CDR3 reads CASSGQGNEQYF. The CDR3 DNA follows: TGTGCCAGCAGTGGGCAGGGCAACGAGCAGTACTTC.

This clone was found once. This chain joins TRBV5-4 and TRBJ2-5, with TRBD2 identical over 10 bases. The CDR3 length is 15 residues. V gave up 3 bases and J gave up 5 bases; unmatched junction bases: 7. The V gene's germline CDR1 is SGHNT and CDR2 YYREEE (reference sequence). CDR3 sequence (DNA): TGTGCCAGCAGCTCAAGCGGGAGGGCCGGGGAGACCCAGTACTTC. Translation gives CASSSSGRAGETQYF.

The chain combines TRBV19 with TRBJ2-3, with 9 bases aligning to TRBD1. The CDR3 has 14 residues. Germline V gene sequence: CDR1 LNHDA, CDR2 SQIVND (reference sequence). The V gene end was trimmed by 6 bases and the J gene end by 3 bases; junction bases not matched to a gene: 4. In DNA form, the CDR3 reads TGTGCCAGTAGCGCCGGGACAGGGACAGATACGCAGTATTTT. Its protein is CASSAGTGTDTQYF.

V and J are TRBV30 and TRBJ1-6, with D perhaps TRBD1 (5 bases). Germline-derived CDR1 and CDR2 are GTSNPN and SVGIG (reference sequence). This CDR3 is built from 16 residues. V gave up 0 bases and J gave up 10 bases, with 19 bases separating them. The CDR3 DNA sequence: TGTGCCTGGAGTGTAAAGGGGCCTGCTTGGTGGTCACCCCTCCACTTT. This encodes CAWSVKGPAWWSPLHF.

There are a few counts of this clone. This sequence joins TRBV13 and TRBJ2-5; maybe TRBD2 (5 bases). The CDR3 has 15 amino acids. The germline V gene encodes CDR1 PRHDT and CDR2 FYEKMQ (reference sequence). V was shortened by 3 bases and J by 2 bases, with 13 bases between the two germline ends. The CDR3 loop reads CASSFWLGAQETQYF. CDR3 coding DNA: TGTGCCAGCAGCTTTTGGCTGGGAGCTCAAGAGACCCAGTACTTC.

This clone was observed once. The chain is built from TRBV5-1 and TRBJ2-2; a weak D match, TRBD1 (5 bases). CDR3 size: 17 residues. Trimming cost V 10 bases and J 2 bases, with 24 bases left between them. CDR1 and CDR2 from the germline V gene are SGHRS and YFSETQ. The CDR3 spells CAPTPVQGSQNTGELFF. The DNA for the CDR3 is TGCGCCCCCACCCCAGTCCAGGGATCTCAAAACACCGGGGAGCTGTTTTTT.

This clone was seen a single time. This chain uses TRBV5-4 with TRBJ2-7, with a possible D match to TRBD1 (6 bases). Trimming left V 0 bases short and J 6 bases short, with 13 bases between. There are 14 residues in the CDR3. The germline V gene encodes CDR1 SGHNT and CDR2 YYREEE (reference sequence). CDR3: CASSLDLGGAEQYF. As DNA, the CDR3 is TGTGCCAGCAGCTTGGACCTAGGGGGAGCCGAGCAGTACTTC.

The chain links TRBV7-3 to TRBJ1-1; tentatively, D is TRBD1 (5 bases). Germline V CDR1 and CDR2: SGHTA, FQGTGA. The CDR3 spans 13 residues. Between the trimmed V and J ends, which lost 5 bases and 5 bases, there was a span of 12 bases. CDR3 residues: CASSRSGQTEAFF. Here the CDR3 DNA reads TGTGCCAGCAGCCGTTCAGGGCAGACTGAAGCTTTCTTT.

This clone was counted a single time. The CDR3 sequence is CAWGQGMNTEAFF. The CDR3 bases are TGTGCCTGGGGCCAGGGGATGAACACTGAAGCTTTCTTT. The V gene is TRBV30, the J gene TRBJ1-1; D is perhaps TRBD1 (6 bases). CDR3 size: 13 residues. Germline V gives CDR1 GTSNPN, CDR2 SVGIG (reference sequence). The ends were cut back, 5 bases at V and 0 bases at J, with 10 bases in the middle.

This chain joins TRBV9 and TRBJ2-5; 7 bases map to TRBD1. The CDR3 consists of 14 residues. J lost 2 bases, V lost 4 bases, and 5 bases had no gene match. Germline CDR1 reads SGDLS; CDR2 reads YYNGEE. The CDR3 DNA sequence: TGTGCCAGCAGCTTTAGGGACAGTCAAGAGACCCAGTACTTC. Its translation is CASSFRDSQETQYF.

This chain links TRBV12-5 with TRBJ1-3; D is perhaps TRBD1 (5 bases). The CDR3 is 14 residues long. V lost 6 bases and J 0 bases, leaving 9 bases between the germline ends. Germline lookup yields CDR1 LGHNT and CDR2 FRNRAP. Here the CDR3 DNA reads TGTGCTAGTGGATCTGACAGCTCTGGAAACACCATATATTTT. Translated: CASGSDSSGNTIYF.

The chain joins TRBV29-1 to TRBJ2-6, with D maybe TRBD2 (5 bases). Germline V gene data show CDR1 as SQVTM and CDR2 as ANQGSEA. V was pared by 6 bases and J by 2 bases, with 11 bases between. The CDR3 totals 14 residues. CDR3 bases: TGCAGCGTGACGGGGAGCGCTGGGGCCAACGTCCTGACTTTC. It is translated as CSVTGSAGANVLTF. Full variable domain (remainder filled in from reference TRBV29-1 and TRBJ2-6): SAVISQKPSRDICQRGTSLTIQCQVDSQVTMMFWYRQQPGQSLTLIATANQGSEATYESGFVIDKFPISRPNLTFSTLTVSNMSPEDSSIYLCSVTGSAGANVLTFGAGSRLTVL.

The rearrangement joins TRBV5-1 to TRBJ1-1; D is possibly TRBD1 (6 bases). CDR3 length: 15 amino acids. From germline, CDR1 is SGHRS and CDR2 YFSETQ. V lost 4 bases, J lost 5 bases, and 18 bases lay in between. This chain's CDR3 is CASSRARNQGTEAFF. The CDR3 DNA is TGCGCCAGCAGCAGAGCCCGGAATCAGGGGACTGAAGCTTTCTTT.

The J gene is TRBJ1-3, the V gene TRBV7-2; no reliable D call. With 0 bases removed from V and 3 bases from J, the gap between germline ends came to 12 bases. The germline gives CDR1 SGHTA, CDR2 FQGNSA. The CDR3 has 16 residues. The CDR3 sequence: CASSLAPAVGGNTIYF. The CDR3 DNA is TGTGCCAGCAGCTTAGCGCCCGCGGTGGGTGGAAACACCATATATTTT. Drawing the rest from reference TRBV7-2 and TRBJ1-3, the complete variable domain is GAGVSQSPSNKVTEKGKDVELRCDPISGHTALYWYRQSLGQGLEFLIYFQGNSAPDKSGLPSDRFSAERTGGSVSTLTIQRTQQEDSAVYLCASSLAPAVGGNTIYFGEGSWLTVV.

J is TRBJ2-3 and V is TRBV10-2; unclear D gene. The CDR3 consists of 15 residues. The V and J ends lost 4 bases and 0 bases respectively, with 11 bases between them. In germline, CDR1 is WSHSY, CDR2 SAAADI. CDR3 sequence: CASSGAALSTDTQYF. Written as DNA, the CDR3 is TGCGCCAGCAGTGGCGCGGCCCTTAGCACAGATACGCAGTATTTT.

This chain uses TRBV11-2 with TRBJ1-1, with D maybe TRBD1 (5 bases). This CDR3 is built from 15 residues. Between the trimmed V and J ends, which lost 5 bases and 2 bases, there was a span of 15 bases. The germline V gene has CDR1 SGHAT and CDR2 FQNNGV. CDR3 loop: CASSTPRQGNTEAFF. Written as DNA, the CDR3 is TGTGCCAGCAGCACACCACGCCAGGGAAACACTGAAGCTTTCTTT.

The chain joins TRBV20-1 to TRBJ2-1; 8 positions agree with TRBD2. The CDR3 length is 13 residues. With V trimmed by 3 bases and J by 7 bases, 5 bases remained unmatched. From germline, CDR1 is DFQATT and CDR2 SNEGSKA (reference sequence). The CDR3 spells CSASKTSANEQFF. CDR3 sequence (DNA): TGCAGTGCTAGTAAGACTAGCGCTAATGAGCAGTTCTTC.

This chain connects TRBV18 to TRBJ2-2, with a possible D match to TRBD1 (5 bases). Germline CDR1 is KGHSH and CDR2 is LQKENI. V was trimmed by 1 base and J by 1 base, leaving 13 bases between them. The CDR3 length is 17 residues. The CDR3 region is CASSPRKGDKNTGELFF. DNA of the CDR3: TGTGCCAGCTCACCACGGAAAGGGGATAAGAACACCGGGGAGCTGTTTTTT.

The chain couples TRBV2 to TRBJ2-1; no firm D call. Trimming removed 4 bases from V and 9 bases from J, with 7 bases in between. Per the germline V gene, CDR1 is SNHLY and CDR2 is FYNNEI. The CDR3 has 11 residues. The CDR3 loop reads CASSAMSEQFF. DNA for the CDR3: TGTGCCAGCAGTGCTATGAGTGAGCAGTTCTTC.

The chain joins TRBV14 to TRBJ2-5, with D maybe TRBD1 (5 bases). Deletions cut 1 base from V and 1 base from J, with 16 bases between. CDR1 and CDR2 from the germline V gene are SGHDN and FVKESK. This CDR3 has 17 amino acids. CDR3: CASSQGVVWTTQETQYF. CDR3 bases: TGTGCCAGCAGCCAAGGGGTAGTATGGACAACCCAAGAGACCCAGTACTTC.

This clone showed up just once. The J gene is TRBJ2-5, the V gene TRBV5-1; 11 nucleotides align to TRBD2. The CDR3 has 15 residues. V was pared by 2 bases and J by 5 bases, with 5 bases of the junction left unmatched. Per the germline V gene, CDR1 is SGHRS and CDR2 is YFSETQ. The CDR3: CASSLTSGSYETQYF. CDR3 coding DNA: TGCGCCAGCAGCTTAACTAGCGGGAGTTATGAGACCCAGTACTTC.